This T cell receptor beta chain is from a study of T cell repertoires in cytomegalovirus infection. About the research overall: Both a matching HLA type and CMV infection were indicated by public TCR beta signatures. Study results and caveats: CMV-specific TCR beta clonotypes restricted by HLA-C were the ones dominating the ex vivo response.

TCRdb itself ran the reads through MiXCR, one entry per CDR3 protein. The table records roughly 170,000 distinct CDR3 sequences, 20% to 25% of them present only once. Trimming removed 3 bases at V and 3 bases at J, with 12 bases between. The germline CDR1 and CDR2 sequences are MDHEN and SYDVKM. The CDR3 covers 14 residues. This clonotype was counted many times. The antigen is undetermined. This receptor was identified in a human donor in good health (CMV status not recorded). Some clones in this sample may be carry-over from other donors' samples. This material consisted of CD8+ T cells from cultured PBMCs, taken from culture after CMV antigen stimulation. The genes are TRBV28 and TRBJ2-7; perhaps TRBD1 as D (6 bases). CDR3 residues: CASSFYGQLYEQYF. The CDR3 DNA reads TGTGCCAGCAGTTTCTATGGACAGCTCTACGAGCAGTACTTC. Variable domain in full (rest from reference TRBV28 and TRBJ2-7): DVKVTQSSRYLVKRTGEKVFLECVQDMDHENMFWYRQDPGLGLRLIYFSYDVKMKEKGDIPEGYSVSREKKERFSLILESASTNQTSMYLCASSFYGQLYEQYFGPGTRLTVT.